This T cell receptor beta chain was recorded in a study of somatic mutations in cytotoxic T cells in rheumatoid arthritis. As for the study in general: T-cell populations stained with V beta antibodies were in some cases flow-sorted at nearly 100% purity, including V beta1+ cells that were sequenced for TCRB.

Study-wide results and caveats: Per patient, the largest CD8+ clone was found to exceed 20% of CD8+ cells in about an eighth of the roughly 60 cases.

With regard to this clone: The antigen remains unidentified.

Here immunoSEQ multiplex PCR was the method, and the copy in TCRdb shows in-frame clones only, minus some. Found here are roughly 16,000 clones, over 60% of them singletons; the top ten hold about 5%. This CDR3 spans 13 amino acids. CDR1 is GTSNPN and CDR2 is SVGIG in the germline V gene (reference sequence). Between the trimmed V and J ends, which lost 2 bases and 4 bases, there was a span of 9 bases. The chain employs TRBV30 and TRBJ1-5; D possibly corresponds to TRBD1 (5 bases). Sequencing was done on a sample of CD8+ T cells sorted from blood. This receptor was obtained from an adult with rheumatoid arthritis. The CDR3 is CAWSPTVNQPQHF. The DNA of the CDR3 is TGTGCCTGGAGTCCGACAGTAAATCAGCCCCAGCATTTT. The whole variable domain, filled in from reference TRBV30 and TRBJ1-5, reads SQTIHQWPATLVQPVGSPLSLECTVEGTSNPNLYWYRQAAGRGLQLLFYSVGIGQISSEVPQNLSASRPQDRQFILSSKKLLLSDSGFYLCAWSPTVNQPQHFGDGTRLSIL.